This record covers a single T cell receptor beta chain. The antigen it recognizes is unknown. No per-base quality is available; no much larger clone lies one base away. The sample comes from a study of blood T cell repertoires in COVID-19 (TCRdb year 2020). As for the study more broadly: Samples covering the acute and convalescent phases of COVID-19 were provided by collaborators in the United States, Italy and Spain. The prospective study material was composed of cDNA or gDNA derived from T cells, B-cell-depleted T cells, or PBMCs. Subjects who had been exposed to COVID-19, were actively infected with it, or had recovered from it provided the deeply sampled blood TCRbeta repertoires that made up the dataset. The repertoires were made available in a free public database intended to serve as a resource for research on the immune response to SARS-CoV-2. Samples came from the ongoing ImmuneRACE study (first 160 participants) plus 1,254 subjects from 6 global collaborators. Nearly every sample came with metadata listing a de-identified subject ID, COVID-19 status, age in years and sex. HLA class I and class II types, where available, came from metadata supplied by the sample provider rather than from assay-based typing.

TCRbeta CDR3 regions were amplified from genomic DNA using the immunoSEQ Assay, a bias-controlled multiplex PCR. Under the source paper's analysis protocol: The number of nucleated cells in each sample was estimated by amplification of reference gene primers within the assay. Sequence reads were collapsed and filtered to measure the absolute abundance of every unique TCRbeta CDR3 rearrangement. For each sample, productive Simpson clonality was calculated by taking the square root of Simpson's diversity index across productive rearrangements. TCRdb retrieved this table from immuneACCESS and kept in-frame rearrangements only. Not all clones are present; in checked studies, unresolved V genes account for under half, and no reason is known for the remainder. V, J and clone size were drawn from that table, and D and trimming were deduced from the DNA. The sample records fewer than 500,000 clones, around nine tenths of which are singletons. The top ten hold around 4.4% of the sample.

Whole blood was collected in K2EDTA tubes by collaborating institutions according to the institutions' own protocols. For TCRbeta analysis, collaborator samples were shipped as frozen whole blood, as isolated PBMCs, or as DNA extracted from either sample type. V drops 4 bases and J drops 8 bases, leaving 21 bases in between. The CDR3 has 15 amino acids, counting the end cysteine and phenylalanine. Of the read, only the CDR3 DNA is kept; its 45 bases are in frame from base 1. Sequences SGHDT (CDR1) and YYEEEE (CDR2) are obtained from the germline V gene. Beyond this particular receptor, the publication reports: The amount of clinical and demographic metadata varied by source and participant and was provided uncurated.

The chain couples TRBV5-6 to TRBJ1-2; the D gene is perhaps TRBD1, from 6 matching bases. This clonotype was sampled from a woman in her 30s with acute or convalescent COVID-19. The sample taken for sequencing was peripheral blood. The encoded CDR3 is CASSKTLEGVGGYTF. Here is the DNA: TGTGCCAGCAGCAAAACCCTCGAGGGGGTTGGCGGCTACACCTTC. Reference TRBV5-6 and TRBJ1-2 proteins supply the regions before and after the CDR3; the full variable domain is: DAGVTQSPTHLIKTRGQQVTLRCSPKSGHDTVSWYQQALGQGPQFIFQYYEEEERQRGNFPDRFSGHQFPNYSSELNVNALLLGDSALYLCASSKTLEGVGGYTFGSGTRLTVV.